Listed below are T cell receptor beta chains from one sample, sequenced in a study of T cell repertoires in cytomegalovirus infection. No antigens are known for them. One entry per CDR3 protein, called by TCRdb with MiXCR from the reads. This table holds 360,000 or so distinct CDR3 sequences, 34% found once. Sequenced here: cultured PBMCs, sampled from culture after CMV antigen stimulation. These receptors all stem from a human donor in good health (CMV status not recorded). Some clones in this sample may be carry-over from other donors' samples. CDR3s include the opening cysteine and the closing phenylalanine or tryptophan. A D gene is named only where the DNA matches it firmly. Rows may omit the clone size; those that give it use once, few, many or a size class.

NA,NA,TRBJ1-2,TRBV7-8,CASRPFSGPAGYTF,TGTGCCAGCAGACCGTTTTCGGGGCCCGCAGGCTACACCTTC
TRBD2,NA,TRBJ2-3,TRBV12-3/TRBV12-4,CASGDLAGGPGTDTQYF,TGTGCCAGTGGAGACCTAGCGGGAGGGCCGGGCACAGATACGCAGTATTTT
NA,many,TRBJ2-1,TRBV20-1,CSAAFSQGNEQFF,TGCAGTGCCGCATTTTCACAGGGAAATGAGCAGTTCTTC
TRBD1,once,TRBJ2-5,TRBV28,CASSLVGQMLETQYF,TGTGCCAGCAGTCTCGTGGGACAGATGCTGGAGACCCAGTACTTC
NA,NA,TRBJ2-1,TRBV12-3/TRBV12-4,CASSFPASSYNEQFF,TGTGCCAGCAGTTTTCCCGCGAGCTCCTACAATGAGCAGTTCTTC
NA,NA,TRBJ2-5,TRBV6-2/TRBV6-3,CASSQLASLVETQYF,TGTGCCAGCAGTCAGTTGGCTAGCTTAGTGGAGACCCAGTACTTC
NA,NA,TRBJ2-5,TRBV5-4,CASSFRERNVETQYF,TGTGCCAGCAGCTTCCGGGAGAGGAACGTGGAGACCCAGTACTTC
TRBD1,NA,TRBJ2-1,TRBV29-1,CSVNRGGYNEQFF,TGCAGCGTTAACAGGGGTGGCTACAATGAGCAGTTCTTC
TRBD2,few,TRBJ2-3,TRBV7-2,CASSARLAGARGATDTQYF,TGTGCCAGCAGCGCTCGACTAGCGGGAGCCCGAGGGGCCACAGATACGCAGTATTTT
TRBD1,NA,TRBJ2-1,TRBV7-6,CASSLFLRDSSYNEQFF,TGTGCCAGCAGCTTATTCTTACGGGACAGCTCCTACAATGAGCAGTTCTTC
TRBD2,NA,TRBJ2-1,TRBV4-1,CASSQAGLAGVWDEQFF,TGCGCCAGCAGCCAAGCCGGACTAGCGGGAGTGTGGGATGAGCAGTTCTTC
TRBD2,many,TRBJ2-3,TRBV9,CASSVVAGSTDTQYF,TGTGCCAGCAGCGTAGTAGCGGGGAGCACAGATACGCAGTATTTT
TRBD1,NA,TRBJ2-1,TRBV30,CAWSVPRQGISYNEQFF,TGTGCCTGGAGTGTACCGCGACAGGGAATCTCCTACAATGAGCAGTTCTTC
TRBD2,NA,TRBJ2-1,TRBV7-9,CASSFNLAGVDEQFF,TGTGCCAGCAGCTTCAATCTAGCGGGAGTGGATGAGCAGTTCTTC
NA,NA,TRBJ2-6,TRBV24-1,CATSVGGSGANVLTF,TGTGCCACCAGTGTAGGTGGTTCTGGGGCCAACGTCCTGACTTTC
NA,NA,TRBJ2-1,TRBV7-8,CASSLAGAVSGEQFF,TGTGCCAGCAGCTTAGCGGGAGCGGTATCAGGTGAGCAGTTCTTC
TRBD2,NA,TRBJ2-1,TRBV7-2,CASRRAGEQFF,TGTGCCAGCAGGAGAGCGGGAGAGCAGTTCTTC
NA,many,TRBJ1-1,TRBV7-2,CASSSYQDSGAFF,TGTGCCAGCAGCTCCTACCAAGACAGTGGTGCTTTCTTT
TRBD1,NA,TRBJ1-5,TRBV27,CASSLQGPPNQPQHF,TGTGCCAGCAGCCTACAGGGGCCCCCCAATCAGCCCCAGCATTTT
NA,few,TRBJ2-5,TRBV12-3/TRBV12-4,CASSLMQETQYF,TGTGCCAGCAGTTTGATGCAAGAGACCCAGTACTTC
NA,few,TRBJ1-2,TRBV9,CASSDRVTPLNYGYTF,TGTGCCAGCAGCGATAGAGTAACCCCTCTGAACTATGGCTACACCTTC
NA,NA,TRBJ1-1,TRBV6-1,CASSEYSTEAFF,TGTGCCAGCAGTGAATATAGCACTGAAGCTTTCTTT
NA,few,TRBJ2-7,TRBV5-1,CASSLILDPRDEQYF,TGCGCCAGCAGCCTAATCCTGGACCCCCGGGACGAGCAGTACTTC
TRBD2,few,TRBJ2-1,TRBV18,CASSGLAGTYNEQFF,TGTGCCAGCTCAGGACTAGCGGGGACCTACAATGAGCAGTTCTTC
NA,many,TRBJ2-1,TRBV7-6,CASSNGPEQFF,TGTGCCAGCAGCAATGGACCTGAGCAGTTCTTC
TRBD1,NA,TRBJ1-1,TRBV10-3,CAISDSDRDTEAFF,TGTGCCATCAGTGACTCGGACAGGGACACTGAAGCTTTCTTT
NA,once,TRBJ1-4,TRBV7-9,CASSSPSANEKLFF,TGTGCCAGCAGCTCCCCTAGCGCTAATGAAAAACTGTTTTTT
NA,NA,TRBJ2-7,TRBV6-1,CASTERDEQYF,TGTGCCAGCACCGAACGTGACGAGCAGTACTTC
NA,many,TRBJ2-3,TRBV7-2,CASSSPPFRDTQYF,TGTGCCAGCAGCTCCCCTCCCTTTAGAGATACGCAGTATTTT
TRBD2,few,TRBJ2-7,TRBV7-2,CASSLASGRAHEQYF,TGTGCCAGCAGCTTAGCCAGCGGGAGGGCTCACGAGCAGTACTTC
NA,NA,TRBJ2-3,TRBV7-2,CASSPYLDTQYF,TGTGCCAGCAGCCCCTATTTAGATACGCAGTATTTT
TRBD2,NA,TRBJ2-7,TRBV7-2,CASSLTSGLYEQYF,TGTGCCAGCAGCTTGACTAGCGGGCTTTACGAGCAGTACTTC
TRBD2,few,TRBJ2-3,TRBV11-2,CASSPTSGQGTTQYF,TGTGCCAGCAGCCCTACTAGCGGCCAAGGGACTACGCAGTATTTT
NA,few,TRBJ2-3,TRBV11-2,CASSPWTADTQYF,TGTGCCAGCAGCCCATGGACTGCAGATACGCAGTATTTT
NA,NA,TRBJ2-3,TRBV27,CASSFWDTQYF,TGTGCCAGCAGTTTTTGGGATACGCAGTATTTT
NA,NA,TRBJ2-5,TRBV20-1,CSARAGRSWETQYF,TGCAGTGCTAGAGCTGGCAGGTCCTGGGAGACCCAGTACTTC
NA,NA,TRBJ1-2,TRBV7-2,CASSLVGLTTF,TGTGCCAGCAGCTTAGTAGGACTCACCACCTTC
TRBD2,few,TRBJ2-1,TRBV24-1,CATSDSPGGTSYNEQFF,TGTGCCACCAGTGATTCACCGGGGGGTACGTCCTACAATGAGCAGTTCTTC
TRBD2,NA,TRBJ2-1,TRBV6-8,CASSYRQTSQSYNEQFF,TGTGCCAGCAGTTACCGACAGACTAGCCAGTCCTACAATGAGCAGTTCTTC
TRBD2,NA,TRBJ2-1,TRBV12-3/TRBV12-4,CASSSGTSGDSYNEQFF,TGTGCCAGCAGTTCCGGGACTAGCGGGGATTCCTACAATGAGCAGTTCTTC
NA,NA,TRBJ2-2,TRBV20-1,CSARSGTNTGELFF,TGCAGTGCTAGATCAGGGACGAACACCGGGGAGCTGTTTTTT
NA,NA,TRBJ2-3,TRBV7-8,CASSLVSVGQDTQYF,TGTGCCAGCAGCTTAGTGAGCGTCGGGCAAGATACGCAGTATTTT
NA,few,TRBJ2-4,TRBV11-2,CASSPGGTIQYF,TGTGCCAGCAGCCCTGGGGGGACAATTCAGTACTTC
NA,many,TRBJ1-3,TRBV7-8,CASSLESSGNTIYF,TGTGCCAGCAGCTTAGAGAGCTCTGGAAACACCATATATTTT